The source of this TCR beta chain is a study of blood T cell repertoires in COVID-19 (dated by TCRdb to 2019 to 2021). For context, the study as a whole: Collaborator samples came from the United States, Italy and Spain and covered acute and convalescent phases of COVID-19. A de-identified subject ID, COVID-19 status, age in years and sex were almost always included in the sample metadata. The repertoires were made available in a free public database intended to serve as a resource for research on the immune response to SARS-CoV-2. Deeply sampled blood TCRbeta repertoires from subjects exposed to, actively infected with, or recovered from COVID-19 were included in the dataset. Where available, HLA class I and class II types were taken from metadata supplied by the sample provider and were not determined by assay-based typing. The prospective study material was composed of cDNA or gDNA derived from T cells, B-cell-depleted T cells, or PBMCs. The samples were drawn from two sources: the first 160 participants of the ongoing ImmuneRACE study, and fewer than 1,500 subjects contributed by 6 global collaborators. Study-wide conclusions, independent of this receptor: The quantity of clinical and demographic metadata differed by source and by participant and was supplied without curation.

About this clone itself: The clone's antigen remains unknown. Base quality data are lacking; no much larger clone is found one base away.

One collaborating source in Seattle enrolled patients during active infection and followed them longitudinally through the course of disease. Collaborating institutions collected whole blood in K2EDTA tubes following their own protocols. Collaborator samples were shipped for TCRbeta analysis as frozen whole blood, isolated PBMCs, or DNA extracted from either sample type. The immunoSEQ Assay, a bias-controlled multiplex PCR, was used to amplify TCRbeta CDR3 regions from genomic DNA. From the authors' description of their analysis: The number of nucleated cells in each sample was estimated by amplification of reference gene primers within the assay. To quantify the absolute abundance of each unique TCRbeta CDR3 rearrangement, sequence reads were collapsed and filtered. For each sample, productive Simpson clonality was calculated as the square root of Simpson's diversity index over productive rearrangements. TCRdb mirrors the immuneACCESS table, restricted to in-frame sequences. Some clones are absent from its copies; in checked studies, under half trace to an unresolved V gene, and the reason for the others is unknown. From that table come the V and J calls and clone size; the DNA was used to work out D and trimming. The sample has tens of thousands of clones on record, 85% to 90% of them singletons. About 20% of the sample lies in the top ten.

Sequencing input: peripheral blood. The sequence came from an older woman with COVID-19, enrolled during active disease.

The CDR3 reads as follows: CASSSPVGGNYEQYF. The sequenced DNA is TGTGCCAGCAGCTCCCCCGTGGGGGGAAATTACGAGCAGTACTTC. Recombination joined TRBV11-2 with TRBJ2-7, with a weak D call of TRBD2 (6 bases match). V and J are truncated by 4 bases and 4 bases respectively, leaving an intervening sequence of 17 bases. From a lookup of the germline V gene, CDR1 and CDR2 are SGHAT and FQNNGV. Counted from cysteine to phenylalanine, this CDR3 has 15 amino acids. Just CDR3 DNA is preserved here, 45 bases in frame from base 1.